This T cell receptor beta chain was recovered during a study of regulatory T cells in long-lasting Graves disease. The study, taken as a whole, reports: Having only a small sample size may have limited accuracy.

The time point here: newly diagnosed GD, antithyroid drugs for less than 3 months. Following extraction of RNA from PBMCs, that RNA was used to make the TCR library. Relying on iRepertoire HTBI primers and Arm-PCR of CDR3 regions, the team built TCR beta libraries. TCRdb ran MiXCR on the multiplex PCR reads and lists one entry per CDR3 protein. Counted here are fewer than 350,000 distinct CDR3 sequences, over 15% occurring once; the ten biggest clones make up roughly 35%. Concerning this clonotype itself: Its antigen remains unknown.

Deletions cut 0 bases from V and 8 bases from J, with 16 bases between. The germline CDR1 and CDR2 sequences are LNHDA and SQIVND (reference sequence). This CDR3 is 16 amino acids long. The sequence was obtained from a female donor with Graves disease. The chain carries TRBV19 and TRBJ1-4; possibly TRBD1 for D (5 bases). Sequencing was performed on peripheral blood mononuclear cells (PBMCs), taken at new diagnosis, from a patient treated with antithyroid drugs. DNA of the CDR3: TGTGCCAGTAGTATAGACAGGGAAGGACTTTACGAAAAACTGTTTTTT. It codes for CASSIDREGLYEKLFF.